This passage covers 2 T cell receptor beta chains from one sample sequenced in a study of blood T cell repertoires in COVID-19. Assay used: immunoSEQ multiplex PCR; TCRdb lists only in-frame clones, some missing. Of around 88,000 clones in the sample, around 80% were seen once. Sequencing used peripheral blood. Receptors were obtained from a man aged 45-65 years who had recovered from COVID-19.

This clone has just a few counts. The chain links TRBV11-2 to TRBJ2-7, with 9 bases fitting TRBD1. The CDR3 runs to 15 residues. J lost 4 bases, V lost 5 bases, and 9 bases had no gene match. The germline V gene encodes CDR1 SGHAT and CDR2 FQNNGV. In DNA, the CDR3 is TGTGCCAGCAGCGACGGACAGGGGCGATCATACGAGCAGTACTTC. Translation gives CASSDGQGRSYEQYF.

The CDR3 DNA reads as TGTGCCAGCTCACCACCGGACAGACACATCTCTGGAAACACCATATATTTT. Its protein is CASSPPDRHISGNTIYF. The chain uses TRBV18 and TRBJ1-3; maybe TRBD1 (6 bases). V was cut by 0 bases and J by 0 bases, with 12 bases left in between. The CDR3 extends over 17 amino acids. Germline CDR1 and CDR2: KGHSH and LQKENI.